The 17 T cell receptor beta chains below were found in one sample sequenced in a study of response to subunit inactivated influenza vaccine. From the RT-PCR reads, TCRdb called clonotypes with MiXCR, one entry per CDR3 protein. The table includes hundreds of thousands of distinct CDR3 sequences, around 25% detected once. The sequencing used CD4+ T cells sorted from PBMCs, collected 5 days after vaccination. The origin of the receptors is a man aged 50 or older who received an inactivated influenza vaccine.

The chain has TRBV7-6 and TRBJ2-5, with D perhaps being TRBD1 or TRBD2 (5 bases each). Deletions cut 1 base from V and 1 base from J, with 13 bases between. The CDR3 covers 16 residues. The V gene's germline CDR1 is SGHVS and CDR2 FNYEAQ. The CDR3 region has the DNA TGTGCCAGCAGCTTAGGAGGGGTCGGCGTCCAAGAGACCCAGTACTTC. This encodes CASSLGGVGVQETQYF. The variable domain in full, completed from reference TRBV7-6 and TRBJ2-5, reads GAGVSQSPRYKVTKRGQDVALRCDPISGHVSLYWYRQALGQGPEFLTYFNYEAQQDKSGLPNDRFSAERPEGSISTLTIQRTEQRDSAMYRCASSLGGVGVQETQYFGPGTRLLVL.

This clonotype was counted between two and nine times. The V call is TRBV5-1, the J call TRBJ2-7, with D perhaps matching TRBD1 or TRBD2 (5 bases each). The CDR3 loop spans 14 amino acids. V lost 0 bases, J lost 2 bases, and 9 bases lay in between. The germline V gene encodes CDR1 SGHRS and CDR2 YFSETQ. CDR3 coding DNA: TGCGCCAGCAGCTTGGCGGGGCCACCCTACGAGCAGTACTTC. Its translation: CASSLAGPPYEQYF.

V and J are TRBV29-1 and TRBJ2-5; D is uncertain. With 8 bases removed from V and 2 bases from J, the gap between germline ends came to 12 bases. CDR3 length equals 12 residues. Per germline, CDR1 SQVTM and CDR2 ANQGSEA. Here the CDR3 DNA reads TGCAGCATCAGCCCTGGACAAGAGACCCAGTACTTC. Translated, it gives CSISPGQETQYF.

The chain carries TRBV15 and TRBJ1-3; D is uncertain. The CDR3 loop spans 14 amino acids. Germline V CDR1 and CDR2: LNHNV, YYDKDF (reference sequence). V was shortened by 1 base and J by 1 base, with 5 bases between the two germline ends. The CDR3 DNA sequence: TGTGCCACCAGCAGAGGAGGGTCTGGAAACACCATATATTTT. Its protein product is CATSRGGSGNTIYF. Full variable domain (outside the CDR3, taken from reference TRBV15 and TRBJ1-3): DAMVIQNPRYQVTQFGKPVTLSCSQTLNHNVMYWYQQKSSQAPKLLFHYYDKDFNNEADTPDNFQSRRPNTSFCFLDIRSPGLGDTAMYLCATSRGGSGNTIYFGEGSWLTVV.

The chain has TRBV6-5 and TRBJ1-4; 8 nucleotides line up with TRBD1. The CDR3 spans 15 residues. CDR1 is MNHEY and CDR2 is SVGAGI in the germline V gene. Trimming cost V 0 bases and J 8 bases; bases outside gene matches: 5. This CDR3 reads CASSYSDRGGEKLFF. For the CDR3, the DNA is TGTGCCAGCAGTTACTCAGACAGGGGAGGGGAAAAACTGTTTTTT.

The rearrangement uses TRBV11-1 and TRBJ1-4, with a tentative D call TRBD1 (5 bases). Germline CDR1 reads SGHAT; CDR2 reads FQDESV (reference sequence). The CDR3 runs 19 residues. V was trimmed by 2 bases and J by 0 bases, leaving 19 bases between them. The CDR3 DNA reads TGTGCCAGCAGCTTACTCGTGGGCAGGGCCTCTTCAACTAATGAAAAACTGTTTTTT. Encoded protein: CASSLLVGRASSTNEKLFF.

In its sample, this clonotype was seen many times. The V and J genes are TRBV24-1 and TRBJ1-2; no clear D gene. The CDR3 runs to 11 residues. In germline, CDR1 is KGHDR, CDR2 SFDVKD. Trimming stripped 4 bases from V and 4 bases from J, with 3 bases between. The CDR3 DNA follows: TGTGCCACCAGTGACCCCTATGGCTACACCTTC. As protein: CATSDPYGYTF.

This clonotype was seen more than once but under ten times. The chain has TRBV5-6 and TRBJ2-7; possibly TRBD1 for D (6 bases). The V gene lost 5 bases and the J gene lost 3 bases, with 18 bases spanning the gap. The CDR3 runs to 15 residues. Germline CDR1 is SGHDT and CDR2 is YYEEEE. CDR3 amino acids: CASSHSDRPLYEQYF. The CDR3 DNA sequence: TGTGCCAGCAGTCACTCCGACAGGCCCCTCTACGAGCAGTACTTC.

The chain is built from TRBV4-1 and TRBJ2-3; 11 nucleotides agree with TRBD2. The germline CDR1 and CDR2 sequences are MGHRA and YSYEKL. With 4 bases clipped from V and 2 bases from J, the junction kept 8 bases outside the gene matches. This CDR3 contains 17 residues. For the CDR3, the DNA is TGCGCCAGCAGCCGCACTAGCGGGGGCCAATTCACAGATACGCAGTATTTT. Its protein product is CASSRTSGGQFTDTQYF.

The CDR3 is CASSATGEPYEQYF. The CDR3 DNA is TGTGCCAGCAGTGCCACAGGGGAGCCCTACGAGCAGTACTTC. The V call is TRBV2, the J call TRBJ2-7, with 7 bases aligning to TRBD1. The ends lost 4 bases at V and 2 bases at J; junction bases unmatched: 5. Germline values: CDR1 SNHLY, CDR2 FYNNEI. The length of the CDR3 is 14 residues.

The V call is TRBV12-3 or TRBV12-4, the J call TRBJ2-7; no reliable D call. V was clipped by 5 bases and J by 3 bases, with 8 bases between them. CDR3 length equals 12 residues. The CDR3: CASSTRYYEQYF. As DNA, the CDR3 is TGTGCCAGCAGTACAAGGTACTACGAGCAGTACTTC.

This clonotype was seen a handful of times. This chain joins TRBV20-1 and TRBJ1-5; TRBD1 might be the D (5 bases). V was pared by 6 bases and J by 3 bases, with 15 bases between. The CDR3 totals 14 residues. Germline CDR1 and CDR2: DFQATT and SNEGSKA (reference sequence). Written as DNA, the CDR3 is TGCAGTGCATTCGAACAGGCGTTCAATCAGCCCCAGCATTTT. It is translated as CSAFEQAFNQPQHF.

This clonotype has just a few counts. The chain joins TRBV5-1 to TRBJ2-7; D may match TRBD1 or TRBD2 (5 bases each). V dropped 4 bases and J dropped 1 base, with 12 bases sitting between them. This CDR3 has 14 amino acids. CDR1 is SGHRS, CDR2 YFSETQ, per germline. This chain's CDR3 is CASSVWDGSYEQYF. The CDR3 bases are TGCGCCAGCAGCGTATGGGACGGTTCCTACGAGCAGTACTTC.

The chain uses TRBV4-3 and TRBJ2-1; TRBD2 matches 13 bases. The CDR3 totals 15 residues. The germline V gene has CDR1 LGHNA and CDR2 YSLEER. V dropped 1 base and J dropped 8; count of bases not matched to a gene: 2. CDR3 coding DNA: TGCGCCAGCAGCCAAGCTACTAGCGGGAGGGATGAGCAGTTCTTC. This codes for CASSQATSGRDEQFF.

The rearrangement uses TRBV20-1 and TRBJ1-2, with no clear D. This CDR3 is built from 14 residues. CDR1 and CDR2 from the germline V gene are DFQATT and SNEGSKA (reference sequence). Trimming took off 1 base at V and 1 base at J, with 10 bases between the two ends. CDR3 loop: CSARGQDFNYGYTF. CDR3 DNA: TGCAGTGCTAGAGGTCAGGACTTTAACTATGGCTACACCTTC.

There are many counts of this clonotype. The chain recombines TRBV27 with TRBJ2-7, with 13 bases aligning to TRBD2. Germline V lookup: CDR1 MNHEY, CDR2 SMNVEV (reference sequence). The CDR3 covers 15 residues. J was trimmed by 6 bases and V by 5 bases; bases with no gene match: 7. The CDR3 DNA reads as TGTGCCAGCAGTCCGTGGACTAGCGGGAGTTCCGAGCAGTACTTC. Encoded protein: CASSPWTSGSSEQYF.

This clonotype was seen repeatedly, ten times or more. The chain recombines TRBV29-1 with TRBJ2-5; D not resolved. This CDR3 has 13 amino acids. Trimming left V 4 bases short and J 1 base short, with 10 bases between. CDR1 is SQVTM, CDR2 ANQGSEA, per germline. CDR3 DNA: TGCAGCGTTGGTCCTCAAATCCAAGAGACCCAGTACTTC. This encodes CSVGPQIQETQYF.